The TCR beta chain described here comes from a study of OX40 agonist ivuxolimab in advanced cancers. Findings and caveats of the study: The study found that CD8+ T cells averaged more expanded clones than CD4+.

The V gene's germline CDR1 is MNHNY and CDR2 SVGAGI (reference sequence). V lost 5 bases and J lost 2, with 15 bases in between. The CDR3 runs to 15 residues. The table came from immunoSEQ multiplex PCR; TCRdb's copy has only in-frame clones and leaves some out. Of 8,000 to 10,000 clones in the sample, roughly 71% were seen once. With respect to this clone: Its specificity is not known.

The receptor was isolated from an adult with an advanced solid tumor such as melanoma, head and neck, liver or kidney cancer. The rearrangement links TRBV6-6 to TRBJ2-5; maybe TRBD2 (6 bases). Sequencing was performed on CD4+ or CD8+ T cells sorted from blood, taken in a trial of the OX40 agonist ivuxolimab. The CDR3 DNA reads TGTGCCAGCAGTCACACGGGACTCGATCAAGAGACCCAGTACTTC. This codes for CASSHTGLDQETQYF.